The rows below give T cell receptor beta chains drawn from one sample of a study of T cell repertoires in cytomegalovirus infection. Antigens for these TCRs are unknown. MiXCR, run by TCRdb on the reads, gives a single entry per CDR3 protein. The sample records 550,000 to 700,000 distinct CDR3 sequences, roughly 42% being singletons. Sequencing used cultured PBMCs, obtained from culture after CMV antigen stimulation. These receptors originate from a human donor in good health (CMV status not recorded). Some clones in this sample may be carry-over from other donors' samples. Each CDR3 is given with its conserved first and last residue. The D gene is left open where the match is weak. Rows may omit the clone size; those that give it use once, few, many or a size class.

d_call: -
j_call: TRBJ2-5
clone_size: few
v_call: TRBV6-6
cdr3_aa: CASGRTIQETQYF
cdr3_nt: TGTGCCAGTGGACGGACCATACAAGAGACCCAGTACTTC

d_call: TRBD1
j_call: TRBJ2-7
clone_size: -
v_call: TRBV12-3/TRBV12-4
cdr3_aa: CASSPRDRGPTGQYF
cdr3_nt: TGTGCCAGCAGCCCGAGAGACAGGGGACCTACGGGGCAGTACTTC

d_call: TRBD1
j_call: TRBJ1-1
clone_size: -
v_call: TRBV27
cdr3_aa: CASSLGQRNEAFF
cdr3_nt: TGTGCCAGCAGTTTGGGACAGAGAAACGAAGCTTTCTTT

d_call: -
j_call: TRBJ2-3
clone_size: few
v_call: TRBV7-8
cdr3_aa: CATSWGRGTDTQYF
cdr3_nt: TGTGCCACTTCCTGGGGGCGCGGCACAGATACGCAGTATTTT

d_call: -
j_call: TRBJ1-1
clone_size: -
v_call: TRBV3-1
cdr3_aa: CASSQDHSRGEAFF
cdr3_nt: TGTGCCAGCAGCCAAGATCACAGCCGAGGTGAAGCTTTCTTT

d_call: -
j_call: TRBJ2-2
clone_size: -
v_call: TRBV7-6
cdr3_aa: CASSLVRANTGELFF
cdr3_nt: TGTGCCAGCAGCTTAGTTCGGGCGAACACCGGGGAGCTGTTTTTT

d_call: -
j_call: TRBJ2-3
clone_size: few
v_call: TRBV6-1
cdr3_aa: CASSDYRPDTQYF
cdr3_nt: TGTGCCAGCAGTGATTACAGACCAGATACGCAGTATTTT

d_call: -
j_call: TRBJ1-6
clone_size: many
v_call: TRBV7-9
cdr3_aa: CASSLFQNNSPLHF
cdr3_nt: TGTGCCAGCAGCTTGTTTCAGAATAATTCACCCCTCCACTTT

d_call: TRBD2
j_call: TRBJ2-1
clone_size: -
v_call: TRBV27
cdr3_aa: CASSPLGLAGNEQFF
cdr3_nt: TGTGCCAGCAGTCCCCTTGGACTAGCTGGGAATGAGCAGTTCTTC

d_call: -
j_call: TRBJ2-1
clone_size: few
v_call: TRBV12-3/TRBV12-4
cdr3_aa: CASSLRGSDEQFF
cdr3_nt: TGTGCCAGCAGTTTAAGGGGTTCCGATGAGCAGTTCTTC

d_call: -
j_call: TRBJ2-3
clone_size: -
v_call: TRBV7-8
cdr3_aa: CALKPAGTTATQYF
cdr3_nt: TGTGCCCTGAAACCGGCAGGGACCACAGCTACGCAGTATTTT

d_call: TRBD1
j_call: TRBJ2-7
clone_size: -
v_call: TRBV4-1
cdr3_aa: CASSLRQGTTYEQYF
cdr3_nt: TGCGCCAGCAGCCTGCGACAGGGAACCACCTACGAGCAGTACTTC

d_call: -
j_call: TRBJ1-5
clone_size: many
v_call: TRBV7-2
cdr3_aa: CASSSDRWGNQPQHF
cdr3_nt: TGTGCCAGCAGCTCCGACAGGTGGGGCAATCAGCCCCAGCATTTT

d_call: -
j_call: TRBJ1-6
clone_size: -
v_call: TRBV7-9
cdr3_aa: CASSHYRVNSPLHF
cdr3_nt: TGTGCCAGCAGCCATTACAGAGTTAATTCACCCCTCCACTTT

d_call: TRBD2
j_call: TRBJ2-7
clone_size: few
v_call: TRBV12-3/TRBV12-4
cdr3_aa: CASSPGPAGSYEQYF
cdr3_nt: TGTGCCAGCAGTCCTGGTCCAGCGGGGTCCTACGAGCAGTACTTC

d_call: TRBD2
j_call: TRBJ2-3
clone_size: -
v_call: TRBV2
cdr3_aa: CASSEPSGGGTDTQYF
cdr3_nt: TGTGCCAGCAGTGAGCCTAGCGGGGGGGGCACAGATACGCAGTATTTT

d_call: TRBD1
j_call: TRBJ1-1
clone_size: few
v_call: TRBV6-6
cdr3_aa: CASRPPQGPTEAFF
cdr3_nt: TGTGCCAGCAGGCCTCCACAGGGGCCCACTGAAGCTTTCTTT

d_call: -
j_call: TRBJ2-1
clone_size: many
v_call: TRBV7-2
cdr3_aa: CASSLVGSSYNEQFF
cdr3_nt: TGTGCCAGCAGCTTAGTGGGGAGCTCCTACAATGAGCAGTTCTTC

d_call: -
j_call: TRBJ1-1
clone_size: -
v_call: TRBV4-3
cdr3_aa: CASSQEQGGTEAFF
cdr3_nt: TGCGCCAGCAGCCAAGAGCAGGGAGGGACTGAAGCTTTCTTT

d_call: -
j_call: TRBJ2-1
clone_size: once
v_call: TRBV9
cdr3_aa: CASSVVPTSMSYNEQFF
cdr3_nt: TGTGCCAGCAGCGTAGTTCCCACTAGCATGTCCTACAATGAGCAGTTCTTC

d_call: -
j_call: TRBJ1-1
clone_size: few
v_call: TRBV7-9
cdr3_aa: CASSSRQLTIEAFF
cdr3_nt: TGTGCCAGCAGCTCAAGACAGCTAACGATTGAAGCTTTCTTT

d_call: -
j_call: TRBJ1-4
clone_size: -
v_call: TRBV20-1
cdr3_aa: CSARDGGTWGNEKLFF
cdr3_nt: TGCAGTGCTAGAGATGGGGGGACTTGGGGTAATGAAAAACTGTTTTTT

d_call: -
j_call: TRBJ2-3
clone_size: once
v_call: TRBV20-1
cdr3_aa: CSARGELGDTQYF
cdr3_nt: TGCAGTGCTAGAGGGGAACTTGGGGATACGCAGTATTTT

d_call: -
j_call: TRBJ2-3
clone_size: -
v_call: TRBV6-5
cdr3_aa: CASSYTPPGRIYTQYF
cdr3_nt: TGTGCCAGCAGTTACACCCCTCCGGGGCGGATCTATACGCAGTATTTT

d_call: -
j_call: TRBJ1-5
clone_size: few
v_call: TRBV19
cdr3_aa: CASSTPGGRGKPQHF
cdr3_nt: TGTGCCAGTAGTACCCCGGGAGGGCGAGGGAAGCCCCAGCATTTT

d_call: -
j_call: TRBJ2-4
clone_size: -
v_call: TRBV7-2
cdr3_aa: CASSPLPPGPKNIQYF
cdr3_nt: TGTGCCAGCAGCCCCCTCCCACCCGGGCCCAAAAACATTCAGTACTTC

d_call: -
j_call: TRBJ2-5
clone_size: -
v_call: TRBV7-2
cdr3_aa: CASLRAAKETQYF
cdr3_nt: TGTGCCAGCCTCCGGGCAGCCAAAGAGACCCAGTACTTC

d_call: -
j_call: TRBJ2-3
clone_size: few
v_call: TRBV7-8
cdr3_aa: CASSLIGGAFSTDTQYF
cdr3_nt: TGTGCCAGCAGCTTAATTGGCGGGGCTTTTAGCACAGATACGCAGTATTTT

d_call: -
j_call: TRBJ2-3
clone_size: once
v_call: TRBV7-9
cdr3_aa: CASRGDAGSSTRDTQYF
cdr3_nt: TGTGCCAGCAGGGGTGATGCGGGGAGTTCCACGAGGGATACGCAGTATTTT

d_call: -
j_call: TRBJ1-2
clone_size: -
v_call: TRBV5-6
cdr3_aa: CASSLLRFRYGYTF
cdr3_nt: TGTGCCAGCAGCTTGTTGAGGTTTCGCTATGGCTACACCTTC

d_call: -
j_call: TRBJ1-1
clone_size: -
v_call: TRBV7-2
cdr3_aa: CASSPARGRDSAFF
cdr3_nt: TGTGCCAGCAGCCCGGCGAGGGGACGGGATTCAGCTTTCTTT

d_call: TRBD1
j_call: TRBJ1-1
clone_size: -
v_call: TRBV14
cdr3_aa: CASSRDRGRSNTEAFF
cdr3_nt: TGTGCCAGCAGCCGGGACAGGGGGCGATCGAACACTGAAGCTTTCTTT

d_call: TRBD1
j_call: TRBJ1-1
clone_size: -
v_call: TRBV7-4
cdr3_aa: CASSLLKRTGDEAFF
cdr3_nt: TGTGCCAGCAGCTTATTAAAGCGAACAGGGGATGAAGCTTTCTTT

d_call: -
j_call: TRBJ2-1
clone_size: -
v_call: TRBV7-6
cdr3_aa: CASSLGRSWDEQFF
cdr3_nt: TGTGCCAGCAGCCTAGGAAGGTCGTGGGATGAGCAGTTCTTC

d_call: -
j_call: TRBJ2-5
clone_size: once
v_call: TRBV12-3/TRBV12-4
cdr3_aa: CASRLGLQETQYF
cdr3_nt: TGTGCCAGCAGGCTAGGCCTACAAGAGACCCAGTACTTC

d_call: -
j_call: TRBJ2-5
clone_size: -
v_call: TRBV7-2
cdr3_aa: CASSLDPQETQYF
cdr3_nt: TGTGCCAGTAGTCTGGACCCCCAAGAGACCCAGTACTTC

d_call: TRBD1
j_call: TRBJ1-5
clone_size: few
v_call: TRBV6-1
cdr3_aa: CASSQTGGWPQHF
cdr3_nt: TGTGCCAGCAGTCAAACAGGGGGCTGGCCCCAGCATTTT

d_call: -
j_call: TRBJ2-1
clone_size: -
v_call: TRBV12-3/TRBV12-4
cdr3_aa: CASSYGVVAYNEQFF
cdr3_nt: TGTGCCAGCAGTTATGGTGTGGTCGCCTACAATGAGCAGTTCTTC

d_call: -
j_call: TRBJ2-3
clone_size: -
v_call: TRBV11-2
cdr3_aa: CASSFGGAISTDTQYF
cdr3_nt: TGTGCCAGCAGCTTTGGGGGGGCCATTAGCACAGATACGCAGTATTTT

d_call: -
j_call: TRBJ2-5
clone_size: -
v_call: TRBV7-9
cdr3_aa: CASSSGAQQETQYF
cdr3_nt: TGTGCCAGCAGCTCCGGGGCACAACAAGAGACCCAGTACTTC

d_call: -
j_call: TRBJ2-7
clone_size: few
v_call: TRBV12-3/TRBV12-4
cdr3_aa: CASSFRATYEQYF
cdr3_nt: TGTGCCAGCAGTTTTCGGGCGACCTACGAGCAGTACTTC

d_call: -
j_call: TRBJ1-5
clone_size: -
v_call: TRBV6-6
cdr3_aa: CASRPRADQPQHF
cdr3_nt: TGTGCCAGCAGACCCCGGGCAGATCAGCCCCAGCATTTT

d_call: TRBD2
j_call: TRBJ2-2
clone_size: many
v_call: TRBV7-2
cdr3_aa: CASSPNPGGAGELFF
cdr3_nt: TGTGCCAGCAGCCCCAACCCGGGGGGTGCCGGGGAGCTGTTTTTT

d_call: TRBD2
j_call: TRBJ2-7
clone_size: -
v_call: TRBV7-6
cdr3_aa: CASSRPTSGGTYEQYF
cdr3_nt: TGTGCCAGCAGCCGCCCTACTAGCGGGGGAACCTACGAGCAGTACTTC

d_call: TRBD2
j_call: TRBJ2-1
clone_size: few
v_call: TRBV5-1
cdr3_aa: CASSPGTSGGREQFF
cdr3_nt: TGCGCCAGCAGCCCCGGGACTAGCGGGGGAAGAGAGCAGTTCTTC

d_call: TRBD1
j_call: TRBJ2-6
clone_size: few
v_call: TRBV27
cdr3_aa: CASRRTGGTGANVLTF
cdr3_nt: TGTGCCAGCAGAAGGACAGGGGGCACTGGGGCCAACGTCCTGACTTTC

d_call: -
j_call: TRBJ2-5
clone_size: -
v_call: TRBV7-2
cdr3_aa: CASSVYGGQETQYF
cdr3_nt: TGTGCCAGCAGCGTTTACGGGGGCCAAGAGACCCAGTACTTC

d_call: -
j_call: TRBJ1-5
clone_size: -
v_call: TRBV28
cdr3_aa: CASSAAGHDPPQHF
cdr3_nt: TGTGCCAGCAGCGCAGCGGGACACGACCCGCCCCAGCATTTT

d_call: -
j_call: TRBJ2-1
clone_size: few
v_call: TRBV6-5
cdr3_aa: CASSYRRAVYNEQFF
cdr3_nt: TGTGCCAGCAGTTACCGGAGGGCCGTATACAATGAGCAGTTCTTC

d_call: -
j_call: TRBJ2-7
clone_size: -
v_call: TRBV10-3
cdr3_aa: CAISESGGASYEQYF
cdr3_nt: TGTGCCATCAGTGAGTCTGGGGGCGCTTCCTACGAGCAGTACTTC

d_call: -
j_call: TRBJ2-3
clone_size: -
v_call: TRBV15
cdr3_aa: CATYRGDSTDTQYF
cdr3_nt: TGTGCCACCTATAGGGGGGATAGCACAGATACGCAGTATTTT

d_call: TRBD2
j_call: TRBJ2-2
clone_size: -
v_call: TRBV7-9
cdr3_aa: CASKGTSGRTGELFF
cdr3_nt: TGTGCCAGCAAGGGGACTAGCGGGAGAACCGGGGAGCTGTTTTTT

d_call: -
j_call: TRBJ2-2
clone_size: -
v_call: TRBV7-2
cdr3_aa: CASSLGAGDAGELFF
cdr3_nt: TGTGCCAGCAGCTTAGGAGCAGGGGACGCCGGGGAGCTGTTTTTT